The clone carrying this TCR beta chain was observed a few times. This entry belongs to a study of blood T cell repertoires in COVID-19. The overall study: T cells, B-cell-depleted T cells, or PBMCs provided the cDNA or gDNA that served as material.

Repertoires were generated with immunoSEQ multiplex PCR, while TCRdb's copy carries only in-frame clones and drops some. The sample holds about 70,000 clones; around 87% are singletons and the top ten take roughly a tenth. This CDR3 has 13 residues. The germline CDR1 and CDR2 sequences are SNHLY and FYNNEI. Trimming left V 6 bases short and J 11 bases short, with 19 bases between. The TCR comes from a woman aged 18-29 years with acute or convalescent COVID-19. Sequencing was done on a sample of peripheral blood. The chain joins TRBV2 to TRBJ1-2; the D is unclear. The CDR3 DNA sequence: TGTGCCAGCAGCGTTGGGTCAGCGCGGCCTTACACCTTC. Its protein product is CASSVGSARPYTF.